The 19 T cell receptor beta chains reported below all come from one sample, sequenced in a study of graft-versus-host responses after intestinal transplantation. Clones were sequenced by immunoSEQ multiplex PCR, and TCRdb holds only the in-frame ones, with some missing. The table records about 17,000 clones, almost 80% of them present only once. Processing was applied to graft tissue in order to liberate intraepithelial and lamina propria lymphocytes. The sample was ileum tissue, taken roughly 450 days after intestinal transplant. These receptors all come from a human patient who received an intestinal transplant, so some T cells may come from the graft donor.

The CDR3 region is CASSEYGDGYGYTF. CDR3 nucleotides: TGTGCCAGCAGTGAATACGGGGACGGCTATGGCTACACCTTC. This chain uses TRBV25-1 with TRBJ1-2; D might be TRBD1 (5 bases). Germline assignment: CDR1 MGHDK and CDR2 SYGVNS. The CDR3 is 14 residues long. Trimming cost V 0 bases and J 4 bases, with 9 bases left between them.

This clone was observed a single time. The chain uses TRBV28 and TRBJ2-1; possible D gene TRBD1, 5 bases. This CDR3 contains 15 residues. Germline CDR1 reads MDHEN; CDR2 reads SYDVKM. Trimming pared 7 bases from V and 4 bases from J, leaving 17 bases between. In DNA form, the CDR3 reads TGTGCCAGCACTGCAGGGTTCAGGATTTACAATGAGCAGTTCTTC. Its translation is CASTAGFRIYNEQFF. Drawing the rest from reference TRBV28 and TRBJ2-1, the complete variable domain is DVKVTQSSRYLVKRTGEKVFLECVQDMDHENMFWYRQDPGLGLRLIYFSYDVKMKEKGDIPEGYSVSREKKERFSLILESASTNQTSMYLCASTAGFRIYNEQFFGPGTRLTVL.

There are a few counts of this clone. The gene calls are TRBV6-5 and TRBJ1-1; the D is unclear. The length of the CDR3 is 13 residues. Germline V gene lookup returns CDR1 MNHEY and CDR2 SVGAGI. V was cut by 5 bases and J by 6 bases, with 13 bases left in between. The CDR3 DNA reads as TGTGCCAGCAGTGTGGTTAGGGAGGCTGAAGCTTTCTTT. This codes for CASSVVREAEAFF.

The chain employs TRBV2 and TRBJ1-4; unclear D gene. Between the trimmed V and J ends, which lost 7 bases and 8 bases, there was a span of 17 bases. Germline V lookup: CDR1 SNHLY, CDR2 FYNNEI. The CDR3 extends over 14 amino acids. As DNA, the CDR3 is TGTGCCAGCAACCCGGGCGTGAGGACCGAAAAACTGTTTTTT. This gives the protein CASNPGVRTEKLFF.

The CDR3 is CASSGDRVGRAYLTGELFF. The CDR3 DNA reads TGCGCCAGCAGCGGCGATCGCGTCGGGAGGGCCTATCTTACCGGGGAGCTGTTTTTT. This chain links TRBV4-3 with TRBJ2-2; 8 nucleotides agree with TRBD2. The CDR3 sequence is 19 residues long. Trimming took 5 bases from V and 5 from J; bases not matched to a gene: 19. CDR1 is LGHNA and CDR2 is YSLEER in the germline V gene.

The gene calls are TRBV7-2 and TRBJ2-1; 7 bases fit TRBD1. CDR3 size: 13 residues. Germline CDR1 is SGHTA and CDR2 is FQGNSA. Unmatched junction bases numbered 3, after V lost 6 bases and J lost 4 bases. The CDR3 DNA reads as TGTGCCAGCAGTCAACAGGGGTACAATGAGCAGTTCTTC. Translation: CASSQQGYNEQFF.

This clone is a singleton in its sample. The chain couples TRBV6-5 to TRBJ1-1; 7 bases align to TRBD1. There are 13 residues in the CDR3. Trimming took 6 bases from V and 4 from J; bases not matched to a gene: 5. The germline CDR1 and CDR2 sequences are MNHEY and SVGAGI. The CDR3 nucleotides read TGTGCCAGCAGGAACAGGGGCGTCACTGAAGCTTTCTTT. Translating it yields CASRNRGVTEAFF.

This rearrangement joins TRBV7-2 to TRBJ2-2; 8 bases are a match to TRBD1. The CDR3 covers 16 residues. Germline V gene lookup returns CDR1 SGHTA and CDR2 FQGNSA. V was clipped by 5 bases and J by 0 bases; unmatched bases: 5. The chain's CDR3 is CASSIRGPSNTGELFF. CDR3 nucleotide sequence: TGTGCCAGCAGCATCAGGGGGCCGTCGAACACCGGGGAGCTGTTTTTT.

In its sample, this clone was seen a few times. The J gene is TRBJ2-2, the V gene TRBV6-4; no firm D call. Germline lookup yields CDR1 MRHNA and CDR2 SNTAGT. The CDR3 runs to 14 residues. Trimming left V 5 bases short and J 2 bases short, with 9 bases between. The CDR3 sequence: CASSLDINTGELFF. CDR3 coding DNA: TGTGCCAGCAGTCTCGACATCAACACCGGGGAGCTGTTTTTT.

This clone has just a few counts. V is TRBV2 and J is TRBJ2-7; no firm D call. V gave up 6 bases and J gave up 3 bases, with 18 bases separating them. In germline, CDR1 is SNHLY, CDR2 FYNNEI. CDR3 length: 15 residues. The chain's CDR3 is CASRMYETAVYEQYF. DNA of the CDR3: TGTGCCAGCAGGATGTATGAGACGGCAGTCTACGAGCAGTACTTC.

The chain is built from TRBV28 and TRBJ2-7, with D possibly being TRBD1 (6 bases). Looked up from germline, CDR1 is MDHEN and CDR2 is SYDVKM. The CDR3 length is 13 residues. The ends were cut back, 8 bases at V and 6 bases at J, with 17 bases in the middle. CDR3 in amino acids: CASGTGTQLEQYF. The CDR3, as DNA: TGTGCCAGCGGAACCGGGACACAGCTCGAGCAGTACTTC.

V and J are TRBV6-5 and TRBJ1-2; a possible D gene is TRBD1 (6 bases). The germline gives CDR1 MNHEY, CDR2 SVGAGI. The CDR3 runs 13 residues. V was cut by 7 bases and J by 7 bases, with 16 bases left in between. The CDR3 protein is CASTIPGAIGYTF. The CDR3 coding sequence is TGTGCCAGCACAATTCCAGGGGCGATTGGCTACACCTTC.

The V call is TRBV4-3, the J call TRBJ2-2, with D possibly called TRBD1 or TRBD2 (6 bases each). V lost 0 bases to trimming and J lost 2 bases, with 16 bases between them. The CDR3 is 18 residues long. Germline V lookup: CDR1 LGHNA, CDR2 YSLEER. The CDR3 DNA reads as TGCGCCAGCAGCCAAGATTGGGGGGCCCAACTCAACACCGGGGAGCTGTTTTTT. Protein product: CASSQDWGAQLNTGELFF.

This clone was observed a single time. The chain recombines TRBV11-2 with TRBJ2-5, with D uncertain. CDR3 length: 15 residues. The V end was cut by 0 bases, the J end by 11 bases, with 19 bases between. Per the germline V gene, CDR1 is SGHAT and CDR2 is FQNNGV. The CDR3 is CASSLDLPPIGEQYF. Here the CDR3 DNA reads TGTGCCAGCAGCTTAGATCTTCCCCCCATTGGTGAGCAGTACTTC.

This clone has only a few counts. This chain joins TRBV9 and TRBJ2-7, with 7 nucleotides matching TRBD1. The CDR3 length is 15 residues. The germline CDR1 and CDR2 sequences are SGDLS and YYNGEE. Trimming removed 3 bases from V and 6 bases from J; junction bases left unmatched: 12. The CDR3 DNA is TGTGCCAGCAGCGCTACCGGGACAGACACTTCCGAGCAGTACTTC. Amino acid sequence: CASSATGTDTSEQYF. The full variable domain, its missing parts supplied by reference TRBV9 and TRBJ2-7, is DSGVTQTPKHLITATGQRVTLRCSPRSGDLSVYWYQQSLDQGLQFLIQYYNGEERAKGNILERFSAQQFPDLHSELNLSSLELGDSALYFCASSATGTDTSEQYFGPGTRLTVT.

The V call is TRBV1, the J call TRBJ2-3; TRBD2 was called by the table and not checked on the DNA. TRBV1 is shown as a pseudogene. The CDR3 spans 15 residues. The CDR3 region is CTSSQAGALTDTQYF. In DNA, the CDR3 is TGCACCAGCAGCCAGGCGGGGGCCCTCACAGATACGCAGTATTTT.

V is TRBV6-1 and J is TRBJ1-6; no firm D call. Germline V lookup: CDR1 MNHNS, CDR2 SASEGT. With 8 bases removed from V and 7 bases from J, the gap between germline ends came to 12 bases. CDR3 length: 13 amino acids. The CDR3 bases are TGTGCCAGCGACCGGGCCGAGAATTCACCCCTCCACTTT. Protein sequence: CASDRAENSPLHF.

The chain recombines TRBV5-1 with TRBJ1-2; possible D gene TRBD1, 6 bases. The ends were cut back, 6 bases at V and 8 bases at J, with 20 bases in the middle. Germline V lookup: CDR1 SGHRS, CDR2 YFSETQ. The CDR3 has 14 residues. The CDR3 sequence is CASNRDTSIGGYTF. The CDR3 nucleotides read TGCGCCAGCAACCGGGACACCTCCATAGGGGGCTACACCTTC. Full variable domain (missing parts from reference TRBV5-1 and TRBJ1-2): KAGVTQTPRYLIKTRGQQVTLSCSPISGHRSVSWYQQTPGQGLQFLFEYFSETQRNKGNFPGRFSGRQFSNSRSEMNVSTLELGDSALYLCASNRDTSIGGYTFGSGTRLTVV.

CDR3 sequence reads: CASSPGVLGNNEQFF. In DNA form, the CDR3 reads TGTGCCAGCAGCCCCGGAGTCTTGGGAAACAATGAGCAGTTCTTC. The V call is TRBV7-9, the J call TRBJ2-1; D is undetermined. Germline V gene data show CDR1 as SEHNR and CDR2 as FQNEAQ (reference sequence). The CDR3 has 15 amino acids. Trimming stripped 5 bases from V and 5 bases from J, with 16 bases between.